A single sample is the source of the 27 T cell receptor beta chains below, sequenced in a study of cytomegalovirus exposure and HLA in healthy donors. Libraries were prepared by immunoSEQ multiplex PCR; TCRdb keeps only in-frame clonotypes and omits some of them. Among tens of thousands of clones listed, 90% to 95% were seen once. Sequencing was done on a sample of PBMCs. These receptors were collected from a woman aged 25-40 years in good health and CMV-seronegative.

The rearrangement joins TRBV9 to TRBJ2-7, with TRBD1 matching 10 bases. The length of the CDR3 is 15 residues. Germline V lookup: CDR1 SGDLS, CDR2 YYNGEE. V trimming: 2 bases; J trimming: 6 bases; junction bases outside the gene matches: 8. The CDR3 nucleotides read TGTGCCAGCAGCGTCTCCGGGACAGGGGAGGGCGAGCAGTACTTC. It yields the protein CASSVSGTGEGEQYF. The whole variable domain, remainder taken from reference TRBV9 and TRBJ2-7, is DSGVTQTPKHLITATGQRVTLRCSPRSGDLSVYWYQQSLDQGLQFLIQYYNGEERAKGNILERFSAQQFPDLHSELNLSSLELGDSALYFCASSVSGTGEGEQYFGPGTRLTVT.

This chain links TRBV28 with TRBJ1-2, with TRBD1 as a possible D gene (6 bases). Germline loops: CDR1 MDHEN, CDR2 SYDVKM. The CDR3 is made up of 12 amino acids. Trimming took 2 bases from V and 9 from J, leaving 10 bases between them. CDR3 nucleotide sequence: TGTGCCAGCAGTTTAGGCCAGGGGCGCTACACCTTC. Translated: CASSLGQGRYTF.

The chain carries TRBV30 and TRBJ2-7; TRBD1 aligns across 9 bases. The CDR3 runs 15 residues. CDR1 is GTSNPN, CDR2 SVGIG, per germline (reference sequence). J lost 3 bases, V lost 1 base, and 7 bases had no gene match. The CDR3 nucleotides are TGTGCCTGGAGTGAATGGACAGGGGATAACTACGAGCAGTACTTC. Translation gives CAWSEWTGDNYEQYF.

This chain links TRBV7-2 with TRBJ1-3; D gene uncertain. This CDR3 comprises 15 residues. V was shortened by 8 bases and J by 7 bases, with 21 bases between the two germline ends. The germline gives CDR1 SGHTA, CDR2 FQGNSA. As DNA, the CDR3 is TGTGCCAGCTCATACGGTCTCTCAATGAGGAACACCATATATTTT. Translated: CASSYGLSMRNTIYF. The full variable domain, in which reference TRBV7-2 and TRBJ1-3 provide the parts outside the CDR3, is GAGVSQSPSNKVTEKGKDVELRCDPISGHTALYWYRQSLGQGLEFLIYFQGNSAPDKSGLPSDRFSAERTGGSVSTLTIQRTQQEDSAVYLCASSYGLSMRNTIYFGEGSWLTVV.

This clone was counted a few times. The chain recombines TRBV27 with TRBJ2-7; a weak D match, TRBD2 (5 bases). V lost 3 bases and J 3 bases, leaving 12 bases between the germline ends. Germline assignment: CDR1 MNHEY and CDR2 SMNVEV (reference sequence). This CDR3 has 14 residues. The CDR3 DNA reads TGTGCCAGCAGTTTGGGGAAACGGGGCTACGAGCAGTACTTC. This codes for CASSLGKRGYEQYF.

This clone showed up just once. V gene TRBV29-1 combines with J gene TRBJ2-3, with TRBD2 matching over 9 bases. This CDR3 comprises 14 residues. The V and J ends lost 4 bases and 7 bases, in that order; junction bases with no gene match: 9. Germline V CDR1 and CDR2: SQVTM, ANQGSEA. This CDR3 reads CSVVFSGRGNTQYF. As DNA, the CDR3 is TGCAGCGTTGTTTTTAGCGGGAGAGGCAATACGCAGTATTTT.

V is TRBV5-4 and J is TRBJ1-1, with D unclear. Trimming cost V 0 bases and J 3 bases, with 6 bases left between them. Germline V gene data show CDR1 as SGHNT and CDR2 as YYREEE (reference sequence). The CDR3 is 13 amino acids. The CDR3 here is CASSLASYTEAFF. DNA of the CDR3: TGTGCCAGCAGCTTGGCCTCGTACACTGAAGCTTTCTTT.

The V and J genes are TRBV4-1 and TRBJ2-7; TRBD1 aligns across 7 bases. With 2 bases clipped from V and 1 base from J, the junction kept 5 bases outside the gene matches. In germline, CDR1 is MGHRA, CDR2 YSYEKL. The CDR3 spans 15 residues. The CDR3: CASSQKETGSYEQYF. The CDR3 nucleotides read TGCGCCAGCAGCCAAAAGGAGACAGGGTCCTACGAGCAGTACTTC.

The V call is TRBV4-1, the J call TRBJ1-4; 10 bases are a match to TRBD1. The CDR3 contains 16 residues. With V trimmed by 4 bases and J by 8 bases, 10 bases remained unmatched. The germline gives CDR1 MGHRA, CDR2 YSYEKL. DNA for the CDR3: TGCGCCAGCAGCCGACTACGACAGGGGGCACGGGAAAAACTGTTTTTT. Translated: CASSRLRQGAREKLFF.

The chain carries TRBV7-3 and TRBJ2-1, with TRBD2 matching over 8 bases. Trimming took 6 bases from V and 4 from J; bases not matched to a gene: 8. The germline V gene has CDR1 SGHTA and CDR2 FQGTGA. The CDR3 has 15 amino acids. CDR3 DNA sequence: TGTGCCAGCAGTAACGGGGGGGTTCGTTACAATGAGCAGTTCTTC. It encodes CASSNGGVRYNEQFF.

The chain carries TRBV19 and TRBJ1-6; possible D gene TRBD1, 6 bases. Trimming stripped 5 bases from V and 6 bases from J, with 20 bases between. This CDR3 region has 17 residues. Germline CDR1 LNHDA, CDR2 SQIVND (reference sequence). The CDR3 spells CASSEGDGVLGNSPLHF. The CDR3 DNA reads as TGTGCCAGTAGTGAGGGGGACGGTGTTTTAGGTAATTCACCCCTCCACTTT.

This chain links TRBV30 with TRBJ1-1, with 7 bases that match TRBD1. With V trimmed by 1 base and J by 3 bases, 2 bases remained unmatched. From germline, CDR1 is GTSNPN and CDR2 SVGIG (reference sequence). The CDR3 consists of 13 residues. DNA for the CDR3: TGTGCCTGGAGTGCGACAGGGTACACTGAAGCTTTCTTT. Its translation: CAWSATGYTEAFF. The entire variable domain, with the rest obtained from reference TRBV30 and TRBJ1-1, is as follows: SQTIHQWPATLVQPVGSPLSLECTVEGTSNPNLYWYRQAAGRGLQLLFYSVGIGQISSEVPQNLSASRPQDRQFILSSKKLLLSDSGFYLCAWSATGYTEAFFGQGTRLTVV.

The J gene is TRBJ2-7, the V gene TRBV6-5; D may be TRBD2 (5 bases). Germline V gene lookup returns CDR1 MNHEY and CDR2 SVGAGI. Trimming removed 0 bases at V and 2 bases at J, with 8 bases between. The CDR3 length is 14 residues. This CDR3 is CASSYSSGPYEQYF. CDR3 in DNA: TGTGCCAGCAGTTACTCGAGCGGACCCTACGAGCAGTACTTC.

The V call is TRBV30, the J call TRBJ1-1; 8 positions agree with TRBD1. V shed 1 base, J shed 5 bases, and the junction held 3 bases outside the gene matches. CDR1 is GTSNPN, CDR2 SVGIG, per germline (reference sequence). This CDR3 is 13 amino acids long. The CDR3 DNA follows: TGTGCCTGGAGTGCTCACAGGGGGACTGAAGCTTTCTTT. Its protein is CAWSAHRGTEAFF.

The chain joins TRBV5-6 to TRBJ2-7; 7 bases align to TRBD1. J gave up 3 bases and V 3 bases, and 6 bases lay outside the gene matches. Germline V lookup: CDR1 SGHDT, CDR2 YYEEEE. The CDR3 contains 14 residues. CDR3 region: CASSSTGDSYEQYF. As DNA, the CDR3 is TGTGCCAGCAGCTCAACAGGGGATAGCTACGAGCAGTACTTC.

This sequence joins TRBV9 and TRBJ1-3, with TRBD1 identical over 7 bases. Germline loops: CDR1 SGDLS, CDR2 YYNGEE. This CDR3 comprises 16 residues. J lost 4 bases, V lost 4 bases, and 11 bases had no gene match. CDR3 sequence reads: CASSPEPGGRGNTIYF. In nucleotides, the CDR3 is TGTGCCAGCAGCCCCGAGCCAGGGGGACGGGGAAACACCATATATTTT.

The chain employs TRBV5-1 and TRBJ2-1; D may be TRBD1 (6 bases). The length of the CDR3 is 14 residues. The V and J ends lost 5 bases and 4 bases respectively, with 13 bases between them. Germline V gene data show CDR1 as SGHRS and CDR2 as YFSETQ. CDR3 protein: CASRKQTGYNEQFF. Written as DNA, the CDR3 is TGCGCCAGCAGAAAACAGACAGGTTACAATGAGCAGTTCTTC.

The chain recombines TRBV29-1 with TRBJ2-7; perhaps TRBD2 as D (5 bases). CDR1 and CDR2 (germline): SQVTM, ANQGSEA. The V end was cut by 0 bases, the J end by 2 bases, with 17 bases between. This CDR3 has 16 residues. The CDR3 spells CSVEDLVKSGTYEQYF. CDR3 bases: TGCAGCGTTGAAGATCTTGTAAAGTCGGGAACCTACGAGCAGTACTTC.

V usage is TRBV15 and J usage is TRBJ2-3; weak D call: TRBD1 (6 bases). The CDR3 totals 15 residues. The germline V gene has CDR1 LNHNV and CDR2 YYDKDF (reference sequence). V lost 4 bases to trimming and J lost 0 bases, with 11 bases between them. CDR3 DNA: TGTGCCACCAGCACCGCAGGGGCTAGCACAGATACGCAGTATTTT. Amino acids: CATSTAGASTDTQYF.

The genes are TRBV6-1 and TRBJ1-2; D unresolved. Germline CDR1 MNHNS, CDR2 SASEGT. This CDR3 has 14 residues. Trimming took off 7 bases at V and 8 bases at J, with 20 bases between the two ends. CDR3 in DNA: TGTGCCAGCATCAAACCCGGAGGTTTCGGCGGCTACACCTTC. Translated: CASIKPGGFGGYTF.

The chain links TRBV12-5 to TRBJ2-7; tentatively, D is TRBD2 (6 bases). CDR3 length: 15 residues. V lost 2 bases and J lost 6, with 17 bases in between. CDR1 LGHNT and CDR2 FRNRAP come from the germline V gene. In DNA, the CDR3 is TGTGCTAGTGGTTTGAGTCGGCGCGGGGACCGCGAGCAGTACTTC. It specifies CASGLSRRGDREQYF.

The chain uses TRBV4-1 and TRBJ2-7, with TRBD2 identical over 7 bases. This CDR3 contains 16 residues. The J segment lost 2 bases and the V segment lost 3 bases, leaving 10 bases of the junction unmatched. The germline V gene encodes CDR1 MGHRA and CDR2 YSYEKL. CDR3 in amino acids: CASSQGWAGDAYEQYF. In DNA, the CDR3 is TGCGCCAGCAGCCAGGGGTGGGCGGGGGATGCCTACGAGCAGTACTTC.

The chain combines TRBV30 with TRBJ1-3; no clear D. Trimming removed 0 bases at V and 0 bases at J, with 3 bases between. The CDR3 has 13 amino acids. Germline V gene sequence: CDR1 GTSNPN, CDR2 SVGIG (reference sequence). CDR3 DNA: TGTGCCTGGAGTGTCGGCTCTGGAAACACCATATATTTT. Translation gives CAWSVGSGNTIYF.

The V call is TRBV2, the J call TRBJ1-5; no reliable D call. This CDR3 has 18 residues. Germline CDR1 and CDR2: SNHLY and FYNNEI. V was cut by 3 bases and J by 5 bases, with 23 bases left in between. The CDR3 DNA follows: TGTGCCAGCAGTGAGAGGGTCCCGAGGTCGTACACCGATCAGCCCCAGCATTTT. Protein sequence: CASSERVPRSYTDQPQHF.

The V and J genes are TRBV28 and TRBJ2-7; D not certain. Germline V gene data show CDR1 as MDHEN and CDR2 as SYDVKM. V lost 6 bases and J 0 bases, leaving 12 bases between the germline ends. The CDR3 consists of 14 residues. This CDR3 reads CASRTTLPSYEQYF. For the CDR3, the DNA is TGTGCCAGCAGAACGACTCTCCCCTCCTACGAGCAGTACTTC.

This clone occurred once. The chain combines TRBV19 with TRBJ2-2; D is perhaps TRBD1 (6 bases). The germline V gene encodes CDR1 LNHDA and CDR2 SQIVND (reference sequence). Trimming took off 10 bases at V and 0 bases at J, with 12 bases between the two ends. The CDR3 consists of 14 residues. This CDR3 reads CATRDNPNTGELFF. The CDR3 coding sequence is TGTGCCACCAGGGACAACCCGAACACCGGGGAGCTGTTTTTT.

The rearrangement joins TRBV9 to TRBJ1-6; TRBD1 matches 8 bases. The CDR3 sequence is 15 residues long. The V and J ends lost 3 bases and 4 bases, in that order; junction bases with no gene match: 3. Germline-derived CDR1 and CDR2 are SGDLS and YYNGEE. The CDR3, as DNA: TGTGCCAGCAGCGAAGGGACAGGTTATAATTCACCCCTCCACTTT. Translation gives CASSEGTGYNSPLHF.